The 6 T cell receptor beta chains in this list originate from one sample, sequenced in a study of cytomegalovirus exposure and HLA in healthy donors. The PCR made use of 60 Vbeta and 13 Jbeta primers. The table came from immunoSEQ multiplex PCR; TCRdb's copy has only in-frame clones and leaves some out. The profile shows about 120,000 clones, about three quarters of them singletons. Sequencing input: PBMCs. The receptors shown here come from a man between 60 and 75 years old in good health and CMV-seropositive.

This chain's CDR3 is CSVRGGSSYNEQFF. The CDR3 region has the DNA TGCAGCGTCCGCGGGGGGAGCTCCTACAATGAGCAGTTCTTC. The genes are TRBV29-1 and TRBJ2-1; 8 bases agree with TRBD2. J lost 0 bases, V lost 6 bases, and 4 bases had no gene match. The CDR3 totals 14 residues. Germline V gives CDR1 SQVTM, CDR2 ANQGSEA.

The V gene is TRBV5-1, the J gene TRBJ2-3; 14 bases agree with TRBD2. This CDR3 region has 16 residues. CDR1 is SGHRS, CDR2 YFSETQ, per germline. V lost 4 bases and J lost 2; bases outside the gene matches: 3. The CDR3 here is CASSPGLAGVTDTQYF. CDR3 bases: TGCGCCAGCAGCCCGGGACTAGCGGGGGTCACAGATACGCAGTATTTT. Variable domain in full (rest from reference TRBV5-1 and TRBJ2-3): KAGVTQTPRYLIKTRGQQVTLSCSPISGHRSVSWYQQTPGQGLQFLFEYFSETQRNKGNFPGRFSGRQFSNSRSEMNVSTLELGDSALYLCASSPGLAGVTDTQYFGPGTRLTVL.

The chain combines TRBV7-2 with TRBJ2-3; the match to TRBD1 covers 8 bases. After removal of 5 bases from V and 5 bases from J, the junction contained 6 bases not matched to a gene. The CDR3 spans 14 residues. Germline lookup yields CDR1 SGHTA and CDR2 FQGNSA. The CDR3 coding sequence is TGTGCCAGCAGCGGGCGACAGGGGAGAGATACGCAGTATTTT. This encodes CASSGRQGRDTQYF.

The chain has TRBV29-1 and TRBJ2-7; tentative D call: TRBD2 (6 bases). V shed 5 bases and J shed 0 bases, with 8 bases lying between them. Germline assignment: CDR1 SQVTM and CDR2 ANQGSEA. The CDR3 spans 12 residues. The CDR3 DNA sequence: TGCAGCGTTTCAGCGGGCTCCTACGAGCAGTACTTC. This gives the protein CSVSAGSYEQYF.

The chain recombines TRBV2 with TRBJ1-2, with TRBD1 matching 9 bases. This CDR3 contains 14 residues. Germline CDR1 and CDR2: SNHLY and FYNNEI. Losses at the gene ends were 4 bases for V and 7 bases for J; bases not matched to a gene: 7. CDR3 sequence reads: CASSVRDREGGYTF. The CDR3 bases are TGTGCCAGCAGTGTAAGGGACAGGGAAGGTGGCTACACCTTC.

This chain uses TRBV7-6 with TRBJ2-1; 7 bases match TRBD2. The CDR3 has 15 amino acids. Per germline, CDR1 SGHVS and CDR2 FNYEAQ. V was clipped by 2 bases and J by 5 bases; unmatched bases: 6. The DNA for the CDR3 is TGTGCCAGCAGCTTAATGGTAGCGGGTGACAATGAGCAGTTCTTC. As protein: CASSLMVAGDNEQFF.